A few counts support the clone carrying this T cell receptor (beta chain). Its antigen is as yet unknown. With template switching, a universal primer site was added, and the cDNA carried unique molecular identifiers. TCRdb reprocessed the 5' RACE reads via MiXCR and lists one record per CDR3 protein. The sample consists of around 100,000 distinct CDR3 sequences, 5.5% to 7% of them appearing once. These data come from a study of identical twins. Study outcomes and limitations: The degree of excess twin sharing was weaker in beta out-of-frame sequences. Clonotypes of the beta chain that were abundant in cord blood carried fewer insertions (memory repertoires showed none).

This TCR was recovered from a woman aged 45-65 years in good health. The sequenced sample consisted of memory T cells sorted from blood.

The CDR3 region is CASKEVVHDTQYF. The CDR3 DNA follows: TGTGCCAGCAAGGAGGTTGTGCACGATACGCAGTATTTT. J is TRBJ2-3 and V is TRBV6-5, with D perhaps matching TRBD2 (5 bases). The CDR3 has 13 amino acids. V dropped 7 bases and J dropped 6 bases, with 14 bases sitting between them. The germline CDR1 and CDR2 sequences are MNHEY and SVGAGI.